The clone carrying this T cell receptor beta chain was recorded a few times. No antigen is known for it. This sample is drawn from a study of blood T cells in healthy people across ages. Study background: For every two T cells, template switching captured about one barcoded beta molecule.

Combining a sample-barcoded 5' primer with a J-beta primer mix, a second PCR ran for about 7 to 11 cycles. TCRdb called the 5' RACE reads again in MiXCR, with one record for every CDR3 protein. The sample contains 1.5 million to 2 million distinct CDR3 sequences, about 31% of which appear only once. Germline assignment: CDR1 MNHEY and CDR2 SVGAGI. CDR3 length: 16 amino acids. J gave up 5 bases and V 0 bases, and 5 bases lay outside the gene matches. The study's findings and limits: One million T cells yielded diversity estimates that were considered underestimates.

The origin of this receptor is a woman under 40 in good health. V is TRBV6-5 and J is TRBJ2-3; 10 positions match TRBD2. Sequencing input: blood. The CDR3 protein is CASSYSTSGQGDTQYF. CDR3 in DNA: TGTGCCAGCAGTTACTCGACTAGCGGGCAGGGAGATACGCAGTATTTT.